The 30 T cell receptor beta chains presented below share a single source sample, sequenced in a study of post-analysis software for immune sequencing data. No antigens are known for them. Findings and caveats of the study: Five or six TRBV segments (TRBV5-6, TRBV5-1 and TRBV20-1 among them) occurred more frequently in patients than in controls.

Unique molecular identifiers were carried by the TCR beta cDNA libraries. TCRdb passed the PCR reads through MiXCR, listing each CDR3 protein once. The table lists approximately 460,000 distinct CDR3 sequences, around 40% of them singletons. Material for sequencing was blood. The receptors originated from a girl aged 10 to 17 with multiple sclerosis.

This chain joins TRBV27 and TRBJ1-5; TRBD1 agrees at 10 bases. CDR1 is MNHEY, CDR2 SMNVEV, per germline (reference sequence). The CDR3 runs 17 residues. V shed 5 bases and J 1 base; nucleotides not matched to a gene: 8. The CDR3 nucleotides are TGTGCCAGCAGTCCGCGGGACAGGGGAAGGAGCAATCAGCCCCAGCATTTT. It translates to CASSPRDRGRSNQPQHF.

The chain combines TRBV5-1 with TRBJ1-1; no definite D call. V lost 4 bases and J lost 4, with 8 bases in between. Germline lookup yields CDR1 SGHRS and CDR2 YFSETQ. The CDR3 covers 12 residues. The CDR3 bases are TGCGCCAGCAGCAAGTGGGGCACTGAAGCTTTCTTT. It is translated as CASSKWGTEAFF.

A word on this clonotype: With a much larger clone just one base away, this may be a read error. This rearrangement joins TRBV2 to TRBJ2-1; 7 positions match TRBD2. Germline V gene data show CDR1 as SNHLY and CDR2 as FYNNEI. The CDR3 extends over 14 amino acids. V dropped 6 bases and J dropped 8; count of bases not matched to a gene: 10. The CDR3 reads CASRVAAGEDEQFF. The DNA of the CDR3 is TGTGCCAGCAGGGTAGCGGCGGGAGAGGATGAGCAGTTCTTC.

This chain uses TRBV27 with TRBJ2-5, with 8 positions matching TRBD2. The CDR3 spans 17 residues. Trimming removed 4 bases from V and 3 bases from J; junction bases left unmatched: 13. Germline V CDR1 and CDR2: MNHEY, SMNVEV (reference sequence). CDR3 region: CASSWGPLGAGEETQYF. In DNA, the CDR3 is TGTGCCAGCAGTTGGGGCCCTTTGGGAGCGGGAGAAGAGACCCAGTACTTC.

This chain joins TRBV5-6 and TRBJ2-1, with 11 nucleotides matching TRBD2. V was clipped by 4 bases and J by 3 bases; unmatched bases: 9. The germline gives CDR1 SGHDT, CDR2 YYEEEE. The CDR3 is made up of 17 amino acids. This CDR3 is CASSLRLAGLHYNEQFF. The CDR3 DNA is TGTGCCAGCAGCCTCAGACTAGCGGGGCTCCACTACAATGAGCAGTTCTTC.

This chain links TRBV28 with TRBJ2-1; D could derive from TRBD1 or TRBD2 (5 bases each). Germline lookup yields CDR1 MDHEN and CDR2 SYDVKM. V lost 3 bases and J 14 bases, leaving 14 bases between the germline ends. The CDR3 is made up of 12 amino acids. The CDR3 here is CASSFQGPREFF. The CDR3 DNA reads TGTGCCAGCAGTTTTCAGGGCCCGCGGGAGTTCTTC.

The rearrangement uses TRBV4-1 and TRBJ1-1; D perhaps matches TRBD1 (5 bases). V was trimmed by 5 bases and J by 0 bases, leaving 13 bases between them. Germline V gives CDR1 MGHRA, CDR2 YSYEKL. The CDR3 covers 15 residues. In DNA form, the CDR3 reads TGCGCCAGCAGCGGTCCCGGGACGGTGAACACTGAAGCTTTCTTT. Amino acids: CASSGPGTVNTEAFF.

The chain recombines TRBV6-2 or TRBV6-3 with TRBJ2-1; 8 bases line up with TRBD1. CDR3 size: 15 residues. The germline V gene has CDR1 MNHEY and CDR2 SVGEGT. V was clipped by 2 bases and J by 8 bases; unmatched bases: 8. The CDR3 loop is CASSYGLTGVDEQFF. The CDR3, as DNA: TGTGCCAGCAGTTACGGTCTGACAGGGGTGGATGAGCAGTTCTTC.

The genes are TRBV28 and TRBJ2-7; tentative D call: TRBD2 (6 bases). The J call is doubtful: the DNA matches TRBJ2-4 better. The germline gives CDR1 MDHEN, CDR2 SYDVKM. This CDR3 comprises 15 residues. CDR3 bases: TGTGCCAGCAGTTTAAGCGGGCACCGGAGGGGCATTCAGTACTTC. Translated: CASSLSGHRRGIQYF.

A word on this clonotype: A much bigger clone sits one base away, suggesting this may be a read error. The V gene is TRBV29-1, the J gene TRBJ2-1; D not resolved. The germline V gene has CDR1 SQVTM and CDR2 ANQGSEA. There are 12 residues in the CDR3. CDR3 in DNA: TGTCGGGCGAGTAGCTCCTACAATAAGCAGTTCTTC. As protein: CRASSSYNKQFF.

This clonotype was detected a few times. The chain carries TRBV10-3 and TRBJ2-7; TRBD1 agrees at 11 bases. Per germline, CDR1 ENHRY and CDR2 SYGVKD. The CDR3 totals 14 residues. V shed 2 bases and J 5 bases; nucleotides not matched to a gene: 2. The CDR3 here is CAISERTGGNEQYF. In nucleotides, the CDR3 is TGTGCCATCAGTGAGAGGACAGGGGGCAACGAGCAGTACTTC.

V is TRBV28 and J is TRBJ2-5; tentatively, D is TRBD1 (6 bases). The CDR3 spans 14 residues. The V end lost 4 bases, the J end lost 2 bases, and 11 bases lay between the germline ends. CDR1 is MDHEN and CDR2 is SYDVKM in the germline V gene. CDR3 coding DNA: TGTGCCAGCAGTTCAACAGGGATGCAAGAGACCCAGTACTTC. Translated: CASSSTGMQETQYF.

The rearrangement joins TRBV28 to TRBJ1-4, with TRBD1 identical over 8 bases. CDR1 MDHEN and CDR2 SYDVKM come from the germline V gene. Trimming removed 3 bases from V and 8 bases from J; junction bases left unmatched: 8. This CDR3 contains 15 residues. CDR3 amino acids: CASSFPGQADEKLFF. The CDR3 nucleotides read TGTGCCAGCAGTTTCCCGGGACAGGCTGACGAAAAACTGTTTTTT.

As for this clonotype: This may arise from a read error, as a much more abundant clone is one base away. The chain joins TRBV5-1 to TRBJ2-1, with D perhaps matching TRBD2 (6 bases). CDR3 length equals 14 residues. Trimming took 3 bases from V and 8 from J, leaving 15 bases between them. The germline V gene encodes CDR1 SGHRS and CDR2 YFSETQ. DNA of the CDR3: TGCGCCAGCAGCTGGGCCTCTAGCGAGGATGAGCAGTTCTTC. Protein sequence: CASSWASSEDEQFF.

This clonotype was counted ten times or more. The chain carries TRBV12-3 or TRBV12-4 and TRBJ2-7; D possibly uses TRBD1 or TRBD2 (5 bases each). The CDR3 has 14 amino acids. Trimming stripped 5 bases from V and 2 bases from J, with 13 bases between. The CDR3 bases are TGTGCCAGCAGTCCGGGGACGGTCGCCTACGAGCAGTACTTC. As protein: CASSPGTVAYEQYF.

Many counts were recorded for this clonotype. The chain carries TRBV7-9 and TRBJ2-7; 7 nucleotides match TRBD1. V lost 2 bases and J lost 7; bases outside the gene matches: 8. CDR1 and CDR2 (germline): SEHNR, FQNEAQ (reference sequence). The CDR3 is 14 residues long. This CDR3 reads CASSLRGGRGEQYF. Here the CDR3 DNA reads TGTGCCAGCAGCTTAAGAGGGGGCAGAGGGGAGCAGTACTTC.

The V gene is TRBV11-1, the J gene TRBJ2-1, with D uncertain. The CDR3 is made up of 12 amino acids. Deletions cut 1 base from V and 7 bases from J, with 5 bases between. Germline CDR1 reads SGHAT; CDR2 reads FQDESV (reference sequence). The CDR3 region is CASSLGSNEQFF. The CDR3 bases are TGTGCCAGCAGCTTAGGGAGTAATGAGCAGTTCTTC.

The CDR3 DNA sequence: TGTGCCAGCAGCCAGGCTACTAGCGGGGGCTACAATGAGCAGTTCTTC. This translates into CASSQATSGGYNEQFF. This chain joins TRBV4-2 and TRBJ2-1; 11 bases are a match to TRBD2. V lost 3 bases to trimming and J lost 3 bases; unmatched junction nucleotides: 4. CDR3 length equals 16 residues. Germline values: CDR1 LGHNA, CDR2 YNFKEQ.

The J gene is TRBJ1-5, the V gene TRBV5-1, with unresolved D. V lost 0 bases to trimming and J lost 6 bases, with 7 bases between them. The germline V gene encodes CDR1 SGHRS and CDR2 YFSETQ. The CDR3 runs 13 residues. DNA for the CDR3: TGCGCCAGCAGCTTGGACGGGATTCAGCCCCAGCATTTT. Translating it yields CASSLDGIQPQHF. Full variable domain (rest looked up from reference TRBV5-1 and TRBJ1-5): KAGVTQTPRYLIKTRGQQVTLSCSPISGHRSVSWYQQTPGQGLQFLFEYFSETQRNKGNFPGRFSGRQFSNSRSEMNVSTLELGDSALYLCASSLDGIQPQHFGDGTRLSIL.

This clonotype was picked up a small number of times. This chain joins TRBV25-1 and TRBJ2-7; D is ambiguous. CDR1 is MGHDK and CDR2 is SYGVNS in the germline V gene. Trimming cost V 9 bases and J 4 bases, with 10 bases left between them. This CDR3 region has 11 residues. CDR3 nucleotides: TGTGCCAGTGAGGTGGGTTACGAGCAGTACTTC. It translates to CASEVGYEQYF.

The chain links TRBV4-1 to TRBJ2-1, with 13 bases that match TRBD2. CDR1 and CDR2 (germline): MGHRA, YSYEKL. V shed 0 bases, J shed 9 bases, and the junction held 8 bases outside the gene matches. This CDR3 is built from 17 residues. The CDR3 DNA follows: TGCGCCAGCAGCCAAGAAGGACTAGCGGGAGTGGTGGGTGAGCAGTTCTTC. The encoded protein is CASSQEGLAGVVGEQFF.

This clonotype has a handful of counts. The chain uses TRBV20-1 and TRBJ2-5, with TRBD2 as a possible D gene (6 bases). Per germline, CDR1 DFQATT and CDR2 SNEGSKA (reference sequence). Trimming cost V 0 bases and J 11 bases, with 19 bases left between them. CDR3 length: 14 amino acids. In DNA, the CDR3 is TGCAGTGCTAGAGATCTCAAGGGTCCGGGGGAGCAGTACTTC. Translation: CSARDLKGPGEQYF.

The J gene is TRBJ2-3, the V gene TRBV20-1; 8 bases align to TRBD1. This CDR3 has 17 residues. Trimming removed 5 bases from V and 2 bases from J; junction bases left unmatched: 15. CDR1 and CDR2 from the germline V gene are DFQATT and SNEGSKA (reference sequence). The CDR3 nucleotides are TGCAGTGCTTCAGACAGGGGACCCTTTTCCATCACAGATACGCAGTATTTT. Translated: CSASDRGPFSITDTQYF.

CDR3 region: CASSLEVSREKEFF. CDR3 DNA: TGTGCCAGCAGCTTAGAGGTATCGCGGGAGAAGGAGTTCTTC. The chain carries TRBV7-2 and TRBJ2-1, with 7 bases lining up with TRBD2. CDR1 is SGHTA, CDR2 FQGNSA, per germline. V shed 1 base, J shed 14 bases, and the junction held 11 bases outside the gene matches. The CDR3 runs to 14 residues. The full variable domain, its missing parts supplied by reference TRBV7-2 and TRBJ2-1, is GAGVSQSPSNKVTEKGKDVELRCDPISGHTALYWYRQSLGQGLEFLIYFQGNSAPDKSGLPSDRFSAERTGGSVSTLTIQRTQQEDSAVYLCASSLEVSREKEFFGPGTRLTVL.

This chain connects TRBV11-2 to TRBJ2-7, with D possibly matching TRBD2 (6 bases). CDR1 is SGHAT and CDR2 is FQNNGV in the germline V gene. This CDR3 region has 17 residues. Deletions cut 6 bases from V and 1 base from J, with 22 bases between. CDR3 in amino acids: CASRSIPGDPGSYEQYF. The CDR3 region has the DNA TGTGCCAGCAGGAGTATTCCGGGGGACCCAGGGTCCTACGAGCAGTACTTC.

The DNA of the CDR3 is TGTGCCAGCAGAGGCGACAGGGACCCGACCTACGAGGAGTACTTC. Residues: CASRGDRDPTYEEYF. The rearrangement links TRBV12-3 or TRBV12-4 to TRBJ2-5; 7 positions agree with TRBD1. The CDR3 is 15 amino acids. V gave up 6 bases and J gave up 12 bases; unmatched junction bases: 19.

The V call is TRBV28, the J call TRBJ2-7; 10 bases align to TRBD2. This CDR3 comprises 15 residues. The V segment lost 2 bases and the J segment 5 bases; nucleotides outside the gene matches: 6. Looked up from germline, CDR1 is MDHEN and CDR2 is SYDVKM. The CDR3 loop reads CASSLGASGSNEQYF. The CDR3 DNA reads TGTGCCAGCAGTTTAGGCGCTAGCGGGAGTAACGAGCAGTACTTC.

The chain carries TRBV7-9 and TRBJ1-2; D is undetermined. From germline, CDR1 is SEHNR and CDR2 FQNEAQ (reference sequence). Trimming removed 1 base at V and 0 bases at J, with 9 bases between. The CDR3 is 15 amino acids. The CDR3 DNA reads TGTGCCAGCAGCTTAGACGGGAAAGCTAACTATGGCTACACCTTC. This gives the protein CASSLDGKANYGYTF.

This sequence joins TRBV10-3 and TRBJ2-5, with D possibly TRBD1 on 5 matching bases. Germline lookup yields CDR1 ENHRY and CDR2 SYGVKD. The CDR3 sequence is 16 residues long. The V end lost 3 bases, the J end lost 3 bases, and 17 bases lay between the germline ends. The CDR3 coding sequence is TGTGCCATCAGTGATAGGGGTGACGGAAAGGAAGAGACCCAGTACTTC. It encodes CAISDRGDGKEETQYF.

V is TRBV12-3 or TRBV12-4 and J is TRBJ1-2; 8 bases are a match to TRBD1. V trimming: 4 bases; J trimming: 6 bases; junction bases outside the gene matches: 13. The CDR3 has 16 residues. The CDR3 nucleotides are TGTGCCAGCAGTTCACATCCGACAGGGGCACGGGATGGCTACACCTTC. This gives the protein CASSSHPTGARDGYTF.